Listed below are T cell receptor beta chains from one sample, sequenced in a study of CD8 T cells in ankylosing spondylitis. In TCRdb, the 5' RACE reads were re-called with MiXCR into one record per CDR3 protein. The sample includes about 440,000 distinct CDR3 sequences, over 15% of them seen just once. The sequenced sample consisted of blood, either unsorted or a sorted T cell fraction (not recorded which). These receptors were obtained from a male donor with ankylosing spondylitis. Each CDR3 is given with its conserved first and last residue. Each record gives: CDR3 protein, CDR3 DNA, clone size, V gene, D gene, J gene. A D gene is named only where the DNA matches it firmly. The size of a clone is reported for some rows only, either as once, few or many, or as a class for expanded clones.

CASSQGTGGYQPQHF,TGCGCCAGCAGCCAAGGAACAGGGGGCTATCAGCCCCAGCATTTT,few,TRBV4-3,TRBD1,TRBJ1-5
CASSPSQGRAEAFF,TGTGCCAGCAGCCCCTCACAGGGGAGGGCTGAAGCTTTCTTT,few,TRBV11-2,TRBD1,TRBJ1-1
CASSPATGNTIYF,TGTGCCAGCAGCCCCGCAACTGGAAACACCATATATTTT,NA,TRBV7-6,NA,TRBJ1-3
CSLRGGSGGLTDTQYF,TGCAGCCTCAGGGGGGGTAGCGGGGGGCTTACAGATACGCAGTATTTT,NA,TRBV29-1,TRBD2,TRBJ2-3
CSAGGWQLTDTQYF,TGCAGTGCTGGTGGGTGGCAACTCACAGATACGCAGTATTTT,NA,TRBV20-1,NA,TRBJ2-3
CASSERGRSNQPQHF,TGTGCCAGCAGTGAGCGGGGCCGCAGCAATCAGCCCCAGCATTTT,NA,TRBV2,NA,TRBJ1-5
CASNPRTGANTEAFF,TGTGCCAGCAACCCTAGGACAGGGGCCAACACTGAAGCTTTCTTT,NA,TRBV7-2,TRBD1,TRBJ1-1
CASSQLTTGEQYF,TGTGCCAGCAGCCAACTAACTACAGGGGAGCAGTACTTC,few,TRBV3-1,NA,TRBJ2-7
CASSQASNNEQFF,TGTGCCAGCAGCCAAGCATCGAACAATGAGCAGTTCTTC,many,TRBV4-2,NA,TRBJ2-1
CSANRAAEQYF,TGCAGTGCTAACCGGGCGGCCGAGCAGTACTTC,NA,TRBV20-1,NA,TRBJ2-7
CASSIRQGGQGSGANVLTF,TGTGCCAGCAGCATCAGACAGGGAGGCCAGGGCTCTGGGGCCAACGTCCTGACTTTC,NA,TRBV7-3,NA,TRBJ2-6
CSAKPELSVNSYNEQFF,TGCAGTGCTAAACCAGAACTTAGCGTTAACTCCTACAATGAGCAGTTCTTC,few,TRBV20-1,NA,TRBJ2-1
CATKQGASQPQHF,TGTGCCACGAAACAGGGGGCGAGCCAGCCCCAGCATTTT,NA,TRBV12-3/TRBV12-4,TRBD1,TRBJ1-5
CASSLALIGYGEQFF,TGTGCCAGCAGCTTAGCCCTAATTGGGTATGGTGAGCAGTTCTTC,few,TRBV11-2,NA,TRBJ2-1
CASSLDLGEQYF,TGTGCCAGCAGTTTAGACCTGGGGGAGCAGTACTTC,many,TRBV12-3/TRBV12-4,NA,TRBJ2-7
CAISESRDQYYEQYF,TGTGCCATCAGTGAATCCCGGGACCAATACTACGAGCAGTACTTC,NA,TRBV10-3,NA,TRBJ2-7
CASRRSGPEAFF,TGTGCCAGCAGAAGGAGTGGTCCTGAAGCTTTCTTT,many,TRBV2,NA,TRBJ1-1
CASGDTSSYEQYF,TGTGCCAGCGGCGACACCTCCTCCTACGAGCAGTACTTC,few,TRBV2,NA,TRBJ2-7
CAWTIGREAFF,TGTGCCTGGACTATTGGCAGGGAAGCTTTCTTT,NA,TRBV30,NA,TRBJ1-1
CASSRGPESYEQYF,TGCGCCAGCAGCAGGGGGCCGGAGAGCTACGAGCAGTACTTC,NA,TRBV5-1,TRBD1,TRBJ2-7
CAWSVLWGPHQPQHF,TGTGCCTGGAGTGTACTTTGGGGGCCCCATCAGCCCCAGCATTTT,NA,TRBV30,NA,TRBJ1-5
CSATDRGFEQYF,TGCAGTGCTACAGACAGGGGATTCGAGCAGTACTTC,NA,TRBV20-1,TRBD1,TRBJ2-7